This entry describes one T cell receptor (beta chain). Its matching antigen is unknown. The entry originates in a study of HIV-infected patients and healthy controls. Alpha and beta constant-region primers primed reverse transcription of about 500 ng RNA. Separate chain-specific third strand synthesis with multiplexing indices produced the alpha and beta libraries. MiXCR, applied by TCRdb to the 5' RACE reads, yields one record per CDR3 protein. Seen here are approximately 22,000 distinct CDR3 sequences, 8.5% to 9% observed once, and the top ten hold approximately 3.9%. The germline V gene encodes CDR1 SGDLS and CDR2 YYNGEE. V trimming: 4 bases; J trimming: 3 bases; junction bases outside the gene matches: 10. CDR3 size: 16 residues. No cell fractionation was done, so the repertoire covers all unsorted peripheral blood T cells. An approximately 2.6 ml peripheral blood sample was taken for RNA. General study findings and limits: Significantly higher mean Gini indices appeared in HIV-infected repertoires, possibly reflecting oligoclonality. Compared with untreated HIV+ repertoires, healthy controls showed roughly threefold more distinct CDR3s and higher Shannon diversity. Comparisons were complicated because patients and controls had unequal numbers of distinct sequences.

The specimen was blood. This sequence joins TRBV9 and TRBJ2-3; 8 positions match TRBD2. This TCR was sampled from an adult in good health. In nucleotides, the CDR3 is TGTGCCAGCAGCCCCCTGGGGGCGGGGGGTACAGATACGCAGTATTTT. It encodes CASSPLGAGGTDTQYF.